A selection of T cell receptor beta chains follows, all from one sample in a study of blood T cell repertoires in COVID-19. The assay was immunoSEQ multiplex PCR, and TCRdb's table has in-frame clones only and misses some. The data contain about 270,000 clones, 86% of them singletons. Sequenced sample: peripheral blood. The origin of the receptors is a woman aged 25 to 39 with COVID-19, enrolled during active disease. The CDR3 runs from the conserved cysteine through the conserved F or W. D genes are given only for firm matches. Where a row states a size, it is once, few, many or the class of an expanded clone; other rows omit it.

>17|NA|TRBJ2-1|TRBV4-1|TRBD2
TGCGCCAGCAGCCAGAGAGGGACTAGCGGGGGAGTCAATGAGCAGTTCTTC
CASSQRGTSGGVNEQFF
>13|NA|TRBJ2-7|TRBV5-4|TRBD2
TGTGCCAGCAGCTTGGATTGGGGGGGGGAGCAGTACTTC
CASSLDWGGEQYF
>14|NA|TRBJ1-3|TRBV5-1|NA
TGCGCCAGCAGCTTGGTGGCAGATGGAAACACCATATATTTT
CASSLVADGNTIYF
>16|NA|TRBJ1-1|TRBV5-1|TRBD1
TGCGCCAGCAGCCAAAGGGCGACAGGGAATCCAACTGAAGCTTTCTTT
CASSQRATGNPTEAFF
>13|NA|TRBJ2-1|TRBV27|TRBD2
TGTGCCAGCAGTAGCGGACTAGCAGGTGAGCAGTTCTTC
CASSSGLAGEQFF
>16|NA|TRBJ2-1|TRBV14|NA
TGTGCCAGCAGCCAAGTTGAAGGGGCTTCCTACAATGAGCAGTTCTTC
CASSQVEGASYNEQFF
>14|NA|TRBJ1-2|TRBV25-1|TRBD1
TGTGCCAGCAGTGAATACGGACAGGGTTATGGCTACACCTTC
CASSEYGQGYGYTF
>15|NA|TRBJ2-6|TRBV6-1|NA
TGTGCCAGCAGTGAACCCAGCTCTGGGGCCAACGTCCTGACTTTC
CASSEPSSGANVLTF
>14|NA|TRBJ2-5|TRBV5-4|NA
TGTGCCAGCAGCTTGGCCGGTGTGTGGGAGACCCAGTACTTC
CASSLAGVWETQYF
>12|NA|TRBJ1-2|TRBV5-1|NA
TGCGCCAGCAGCTCCCCGGGTTATGGCTACACCTTC
CASSSPGYGYTF
>15|NA|TRBJ2-3|TRBV27|TRBD2
TGTGCCAGCAGTTTACATCTAGCGGGCGCAGATACGCAGTATTTT
CASSLHLAGADTQYF
>16|NA|TRBJ2-7|TRBV21-1|NA
TGTGCCAGCAGCAAAAAGGGGACAGGGATTTCCTACGAGCAGTACTTC
CASSKKGTGISYEQYF
>14|NA|TRBJ2-2|TRBV9|TRBD1
TGTGCCAGCCAAACAGGGGGCGCAACCGGGGAGCTGTTTTTT
CASQTGGATGELFF
>12|NA|TRBJ1-1|TRBV6-5|TRBD1
TGTGCCAGCAGTTGGGACAGGTCTGAAGCTTTCTTT
CASSWDRSEAFF
>17|NA|TRBJ2-3|TRBV10-3|TRBD1
TGTGCCATCAGTGAGTCAAGAGGGACAGGGTCCACAGATACGCAGTATTTT
CAISESRGTGSTDTQYF
>16|NA|TRBJ1-4|TRBV18|NA
TGTGCCAGCTCACCGAAGATTGGGGCCCCCGGGGAAAAACTGTTTTTT
CASSPKIGAPGEKLFF
>16|NA|TRBJ1-2|TRBV6-5|NA
TGTGCCAGCAGTTATGTAGTTGGGGCCAGGGGATATGGCTACACCTTC
CASSYVVGARGYGYTF
>16|NA|TRBJ2-3|TRBV27|NA
TGTGCCAGCAGTTTATCATGGAGCTTGGGCACAGATACGCAGTATTTT
CASSLSWSLGTDTQYF
>16|NA|TRBJ1-1|TRBV5-4|TRBD1
TGTGCCAGCAGCTTCTGGGGGGCTGGGGGACAGGGTTTAGCTTTCTTT
CASSFWGAGGQGLAFF
>14|NA|TRBJ2-3|TRBV9|NA
TGTGCCAGCAGCGTAGGAGATGGGGCTGATACGCAGTATTTT
CASSVGDGADTQYF
>13|few|TRBJ1-6|TRBV4-1|NA
TGCGCCAGCAGCCAACAGGGTAAATCACCCCTCCACTTT
CASSQQGKSPLHF
>12|few|TRBJ2-1|TRBV5-1|TRBD1
TGCGCCAGCTCCACAGGGGACAATGAGCAGTTCTTC
CASSTGDNEQFF
>12|NA|TRBJ1-2|TRBV27|TRBD1
TGTGCCAGCAGCGACAGGGGTCTCGGCTACACCTTC
CASSDRGLGYTF
>13|few|TRBJ1-2|TRBV5-4|NA
TGTGCCAGCAGCATACAGGGAGTAGATGGCTACACCTTC
CASSIQGVDGYTF
>13|NA|TRBJ1-2|TRBV6-5|NA
TGTGCCAGCAGGGATCTACAGCGGGGGGGCTACACCTTC
CASRDLQRGGYTF
>18|NA|TRBJ2-7|TRBV5-1|TRBD2
TGCGCCAGCAGCTGGGGACTAGCGGATCTCCAACTACTCTACGAGCAGTACTTC
CASSWGLADLQLLYEQYF
>15|NA|TRBJ1-2|TRBV18|TRBD1
TGTGCCAGCTCACCACCCCAGGGGGCTAACTATGGCTACACCTTC
CASSPPQGANYGYTF
>15|NA|TRBJ1-2|TRBV5-6|NA
TGTGCCAGCAGCTTGGTGGGCAGAAGTAACTATGGCTACACCTTC
CASSLVGRSNYGYTF
>13|NA|TRBJ2-7|TRBV27|NA
TGTGCCAGCAGTTTATCGAGGTCCTACGAGCAGTACTTC
CASSLSRSYEQYF
>11|NA|TRBJ2-3|TRBV20-1|NA
TGCAGTGCGGGGCATTTAGATACGCAGTATTTT
CSAGHLDTQYF
>15|NA|TRBJ2-1|TRBV12-5|NA
TGTGCTAGTGGTTTAGGGGACACCTCCTACAATGAGCAGTTCTTC
CASGLGDTSYNEQFF
>15|NA|TRBJ2-5|TRBV5-5|NA
TGTGCCAGCAGCCCAAACACAGGGACGGGGGAGACCCAGTACTTC
CASSPNTGTGETQYF
>13|NA|TRBJ1-1|TRBV19|TRBD1
TGTGCCAGTAGTATGGGGACAGGAATTGAAGCTTTCTTT
CASSMGTGIEAFF
>13|NA|TRBJ2-1|TRBV12-3/TRBV12-4|TRBD1
TGTGCCAGCAGGTGGACAGGGATCGATGAGCAGTTCTTC
CASRWTGIDEQFF
>15|NA|TRBJ1-5|TRBV6-5|NA
TGTGCCAGCCGGGGGAGTGGGGCGCTCAATCAGCCCCAGCATTTT
CASRGSGALNQPQHF
>19|once|TRBJ2-7|TRBV3-1/TRBV3-2|TRBD2
TGTGCCAGCAGCCAAGTCCCGGGACTAGCGGGGGGGACCTCCTACGAGCAGTACTTC
CASSQVPGLAGGTSYEQYF
>14|NA|TRBJ1-4|TRBV2|TRBD1
TGTGCCAGCTGGGCAAACAGGGGGCGCGAAAAACTGTTTTTT
CASWANRGREKLFF
>16|NA|TRBJ2-1|TRBV18|NA
TGTGCCAGCTCACCACCAGAGATTAGCTCCTACAATGAGCAGTTCTTC
CASSPPEISSYNEQFF
>15|NA|TRBJ1-4|TRBV24-1|TRBD1
TGTGCCACCAGTCAGGGGGCATCAACTAATGAAAAACTGTTTTTT
CATSQGASTNEKLFF
>16|NA|TRBJ2-2|TRBV27|TRBD2
TGTGCCAGCAGTTCTAGCGGGGGGGCATACACCGGGGAGCTGTTTTTT
CASSSSGGAYTGELFF
>14|NA|TRBJ2-7|TRBV5-5|TRBD1
TGTGCCAGCATGGGACAGGGGGAAATCTACGAGCAGTACTTC
CASMGQGEIYEQYF
>13|NA|TRBJ2-7|TRBV3-1/TRBV3-2|NA
TGTGCCAGCAGCCAACTTCAGGGAACCGAGCAGTACTTC
CASSQLQGTEQYF
>16|NA|TRBJ2-2|TRBV28|NA
TGTGCCAGCGGAGGGCTACGACAGGGGAACACCGGGGAGCTGTTTTTT
CASGGLRQGNTGELFF
>16|once|TRBJ1-1|TRBV4-1|NA
TGCGCCAGTGCGATTTCAAACTCACCCCGGGGGACTGAAGCTTTCTTT
CASAISNSPRGTEAFF
>14|few|TRBJ1-2|TRBV30|NA
TGTGCCTGGATAGGGGTCCCAACTAACTATGGCTACACCTTC
CAWIGVPTNYGYTF
>15|NA|TRBJ2-5|TRBV5-1|TRBD2
TGCGCCAGCAGCGTGTCTAGCGGGGGGGCTTTGGCCCAGTACTTC
CASSVSSGGALAQYF
>14|NA|TRBJ2-5|TRBV27|TRBD2
TGTGCCAGCAGTCTACGGGGGGGGTCAGAGACCCAGTACTTC
CASSLRGGSETQYF